A single sample gave rise to the 27 T cell receptor beta chains below, sequenced in a study of Graves' ophthalmopathy and Graves' hyperthyroidism (dated by TCRdb to between 2018 and 2020). Reads for this sample came from an Illumina HiSeq 2000. For repertoire sequencing, TCR beta CDR3 regions were amplified from RNA transcripts. The first round was an RT-PCR using HTBI primers with the Qiagen OneStep RT-PCR kit, and this first round was followed by a second-round multiplex PCR, then size selection and purification. TCRdb cleaned the public reads at Q25 with fastp, built clones with MiXCR and kept in-frame beta chains. Each record represents a unique CDR3 protein, reported with the most common genes and DNA among its rows. Across this sample there are about 740,000 distinct CDR3 sequences, with roughly two fifths seen only once. Of the sample, about 40% is held by the ten largest clones. Source material: peripheral blood. These receptors originate from an adult man with Graves' ophthalmopathy.

This clonotype turned up a few times. The V and J genes are TRBV5-8 and TRBJ1-2; D is uncertain. Germline CDR1 SGHTS, CDR2 YDEGEE. Deletions cut 1 base from V and 0 bases from J, with 10 bases between. The CDR3 consists of 15 residues. The CDR3 coding sequence is TGTGCCAGCAGCTTGCGGCAGATACCTAACTATGGCTACACCTTC. Its translation is CASSLRQIPNYGYTF.

In this sample, this clonotype turned up a few times. Sequence at one end of the junction differs from germline and may be a read error. This chain joins TRBV7-9 and TRBJ2-7; TRBD1 matches at 7 bases. Germline V lookup: CDR1 SEHNR, CDR2 FQNEAQ (reference sequence). There are 14 residues in the CDR3. This CDR3 is CASTGTVNSYEQYF. The CDR3 DNA follows: TGCGCCAGCACGGGGACAGTCAATTCCTACGAGCAGTACTTC.

This clonotype was picked up a small number of times. This rearrangement joins TRBV2 to TRBJ2-2, with a possible D match to TRBD2 (5 bases). The CDR3 is 15 amino acids. V was shortened by 4 bases and J by 3 bases, with 12 bases between the two germline ends. CDR1 and CDR2 from the germline V gene are SNHLY and FYNNEI. The CDR3, as DNA: TGTGCCAGCAGTGCCCGGGATAAGGACACCGGGGAGCTGTTTTTT. This gives the protein CASSARDKDTGELFF. Complete variable domain (other parts from reference TRBV2 and TRBJ2-2): EPEVTQTPSHQVTQMGQEVILRCVPISNHLYFYWYRQILGQKVEFLVSFYNNEISEKSEIFDDQFSVERPDGSNFTLKIRSTKLEDSAMYFCASSARDKDTGELFFGEGSRLTVL.

The chain is built from TRBV10-3 and TRBJ2-5; 7 nucleotides match TRBD1. CDR3 size: 14 residues. V lost 6 bases, J lost 4 bases, and 8 bases stayed unmatched. Germline loops: CDR1 ENHRY, CDR2 SYGVKD. This chain's CDR3 is CAISYDRVRETQYF. CDR3 nucleotides: TGTGCCATCAGCTACGACAGGGTCCGAGAGACCCAGTACTTC.

This clonotype occurred many times. V usage is TRBV29-1 and J usage is TRBJ2-7; either TRBD1 or TRBD2 may supply D (5 bases each). The CDR3 runs to 14 residues. Germline-derived CDR1 and CDR2 are SQVTM and ANQGSEA. Deletions cut 0 bases from V and 2 bases from J, with 11 bases between. The CDR3 sequence is CSVEEIGATYEQYF. In DNA form, the CDR3 reads TGCAGCGTTGAAGAGATCGGGGCCACCTACGAGCAGTACTTC.

The rearrangement uses TRBV10-2 and TRBJ2-5, with 7 bases matching TRBD2. J lost 9 bases, V lost 2 bases, and 12 bases had no gene match. The CDR3 is 15 residues long. Germline loops: CDR1 WSHSY, CDR2 SAAADI. CDR3 sequence: CASSEEGLDPEAQYF. The CDR3 bases are TGCGCCAGCAGTGAGGAAGGACTAGATCCCGAGGCCCAGTACTTC.

This clonotype was counted between two and nine times. The gene calls are TRBV7-9 and TRBJ2-2, with D uncertain. In germline, CDR1 is SEHNR, CDR2 FQNEAQ (reference sequence). V lost 0 bases to trimming and J lost 8 bases, with 7 bases between them. The CDR3 totals 13 residues. The CDR3: CASSLAPEGELFF. CDR3 bases: TGTGCCAGCAGCTTAGCCCCTGAGGGGGAGCTGTTTTTT. The entire variable domain, with the rest obtained from reference TRBV7-9 and TRBJ2-2, is as follows: DTGVSQNPRHKITKRGQNVTFRCDPISEHNRLYWYRQTLGQGPEFLTYFQNEAQLEKSRLLSDRFSAERPKGSFSTLEIQRTEQGDSAMYLCASSLAPEGELFFGEGSRLTVL.

This rearrangement joins TRBV2 to TRBJ2-7; 8 positions match TRBD1. Germline trimming cut 7 bases from V and 4 bases from J; bases unmatched to any gene: 6. This CDR3 is 13 amino acids long. Germline V lookup: CDR1 SNHLY, CDR2 FYNNEI. The CDR3 reads CASTGRGLYEQYF. The CDR3 nucleotides are TGTGCCAGCACAGGCAGGGGGCTTTACGAGCAGTACTTC.

The chain uses TRBV7-7 and TRBJ2-7; D tentatively fits TRBD1 or TRBD2 (5 bases each). Germline V lookup: CDR1 SSHAT, CDR2 FNYEAQ (reference sequence). The CDR3 contains 12 residues. Trimming cost V 2 bases and J 9 bases, with 11 bases left between them. The DNA of the CDR3 is TGTGCCAGCAGCTTAAGGGGTGCGGGGCAGTACTTC. This codes for CASSLRGAGQYF. Full variable domain (rest looked up from reference TRBV7-7 and TRBJ2-7): GAGVSQSPRYKVTKRGQDVTLRCDPISSHATLYWYQQALGQGPEFLTYFNYEAQPDKSGLPSDRFSAERPEGSISTLTIQRTEQRDSAMYRCASSLRGAGQYFGPGTRLTVT.

This clonotype occurred many times. The V gene is TRBV7-2, the J gene TRBJ2-7; D gene ambiguous. The length of the CDR3 is 13 residues. Germline-derived CDR1 and CDR2 are SGHTA and FQGNSA. V was shortened by 3 bases and J by 2 bases, with 8 bases between the two germline ends. This CDR3 is CASSFEQTYEQYF. The CDR3, as DNA: TGTGCCAGCAGCTTTGAACAGACCTACGAGCAGTACTTC.

Remarks on this clonotype: A much larger clone lies a single base off, so this may be a read error. The V gene is TRBV20-1, the J gene TRBJ2-5, with 9 positions matching TRBD1. Germline assignment: CDR1 DFQATT and CDR2 SNEGSKA (reference sequence). The CDR3 runs to 15 residues. The CDR3 DNA follows: TGCAGTGCTAGAACCGGGACAGGGTACCAAGAGACCCAGCACTTC. This sequence encodes CSARTGTGYQETQHF.

This clonotype was observed a few times. This chain connects TRBV12-3 or TRBV12-4 to TRBJ1-3; possible D gene TRBD1, 5 bases. The CDR3 spans 15 residues. V was cut by 8 bases and J by 3 bases, with 17 bases left in between. The CDR3 coding sequence is TGTGCCAGCTCCAAACCCCAGGGCGTTGGAAACACCATATATTTT. This codes for CASSKPQGVGNTIYF.

The gene calls are TRBV24-1 and TRBJ1-1; TRBD1 agrees at 11 bases. The CDR3 length is 14 residues. V gave up 10 bases and J gave up 3 bases; unmatched junction bases: 6. CDR1 KGHDR and CDR2 SFDVKD come from the germline V gene. The CDR3 region has the DNA TGTGCCACATCTCCGGGACAGGGGGACACTGAAGCTTTCTTT. This sequence encodes CATSPGQGDTEAFF.

Only a few counts were recorded for this clonotype. A read error may produce the germline difference seen at one junction end. The chain couples TRBV24-1 to TRBJ1-5, with D unresolved. Per germline, CDR1 KGHDR and CDR2 SFDVKD. There are 14 residues in the CDR3. CDR3 coding DNA: TGTGCCAGCAGTTTATGGTACCGCAATCAGCCCCAGCATTTT. Residues: CASSLWYRNQPQHF.

This clonotype has only a few counts. CDR3 sequence: CASSYPTSARELFF. CDR3 nucleotide sequence: TGTGCCAGCAGTTACCCGACTAGCGCCAGGGAGCTGTTTTTT. J is TRBJ2-2 and V is TRBV7-9; TRBD2 aligns across 8 bases. The germline CDR1 and CDR2 sequences are SEHNR and FQNEAQ (reference sequence). The J segment lost 9 bases and the V segment lost 6 bases, leaving 9 bases of the junction unmatched. The CDR3 length is 14 residues.

The chain employs TRBV7-9 and TRBJ2-7; D unclear. The V end lost 1 base, the J end lost 7 bases, and 14 bases lay between the germline ends. Germline V gene lookup returns CDR1 SEHNR and CDR2 FQNEAQ (reference sequence). The CDR3 length is 14 residues. The CDR3 loop reads CASSLVGPVGEQYF. The CDR3 region has the DNA TGTGCCAGCAGCTTAGTTGGCCCAGTGGGGGAGCAGTACTTC.

CDR3 sequence reads: CASSLQGGADYGYTF. The CDR3 coding sequence is TGTGCCAGCAGCTTACAGGGGGGCGCGGACTATGGCTACACCTTC. This chain links TRBV9 with TRBJ1-2; TRBD1 matches at 8 bases. V lost 4 bases, J lost 3 bases, and 8 bases stayed unmatched. From germline, CDR1 is SGDLS and CDR2 YYNGEE. This CDR3 region has 15 residues.

The genes are TRBV15 and TRBJ1-4; D remains ambiguous. CDR1 and CDR2 (germline): LNHNV, YYDKDF (reference sequence). With 0 bases removed from V and 4 bases from J, the gap between germline ends came to 12 bases. This CDR3 has 16 residues. The CDR3 is CATSRDLGRVNEKLFF. The CDR3, as DNA: TGTGCCACCAGCAGAGATCTGGGCCGGGTTAATGAAAAACTGTTTTTT.

The V call is TRBV10-2, the J call TRBJ2-7; 9 bases line up with TRBD2. V gave up 3 bases and J gave up 3 bases; unmatched junction bases: 9. The CDR3 is 16 amino acids. Germline-derived CDR1 and CDR2 are WSHSY and SAAADI. CDR3 protein: CASSEPVSGGNYEQYF. DNA of the CDR3: TGCGCCAGCAGTGAACCAGTTAGCGGGGGAAACTACGAGCAGTACTTC.

In the case of this clonotype: The germline gene is not matched at one end of the junction; a read error may be the cause. The V gene is TRBV2, the J gene TRBJ1-2, with D unclear. The CDR3 spans 13 residues. The germline V gene has CDR1 SNHLY and CDR2 FYNNEI. CDR3 DNA sequence: TGTGCCTGCAGTGCCCAAGACGGGTTAGGCTACACCTTC. This gives the protein CACSAQDGLGYTF.

V is TRBV7-8 and J is TRBJ2-5, with D possibly being TRBD1 or TRBD2 (5 bases each). V gave up 4 bases and J gave up 2 bases, with 14 bases separating them. This CDR3 has 15 residues. Germline V gene lookup returns CDR1 SGHVS and CDR2 FQNEAQ. The CDR3: CASSSQGEDQETQYF. The DNA for the CDR3 is TGTGCCAGCAGCTCCCAGGGAGAAGATCAAGAGACCCAGTACTTC.

The gene calls are TRBV20-1 and TRBJ1-2, with a weak D call TRBD1 (5 bases). CDR1 DFQATT and CDR2 SNEGSKA come from the germline V gene (reference sequence). The CDR3 runs to 14 residues. Trimming took off 4 bases at V and 2 bases at J, with 14 bases between the two ends. The CDR3 protein is CSANWEGINYGYTF. The CDR3 nucleotides read TGCAGTGCTAACTGGGAGGGGATCAACTATGGCTACACCTTC.

With regard to this clonotype: The junction differs from germline at one of its ends, possibly a read error. This CDR3 reads CASSYGGGPQHF. Here the CDR3 DNA reads TGTGCCAGCAGTTACGGAGGGGGGCCCCAGCATTTT. The chain joins TRBV10-3 to TRBJ1-5, with D perhaps TRBD1 (6 bases). The CDR3 is 12 amino acids. Germline CDR1 is ENHRY and CDR2 is SYGVKD.

V is TRBV2 and J is TRBJ2-5; D uncertain. V was cut by 5 bases and J by 6 bases, with 16 bases left in between. The CDR3 runs to 14 residues. Germline V gives CDR1 SNHLY, CDR2 FYNNEI. The CDR3 region is CASSLTRLEKTQYF. CDR3 in DNA: TGTGCCAGCAGTTTAACCCGACTGGAGAAGACCCAGTACTTC.

The chain has TRBV7-8 and TRBJ2-7, with 11 nucleotides matching TRBD1. The germline V gene has CDR1 SGHVS and CDR2 FQNEAQ. CDR3 length equals 18 residues. V was pared by 1 base and J by 2 bases, with 10 bases of the junction left unmatched. The CDR3 loop is CASSLVRRDRGFAYEQYF. The CDR3 nucleotides are TGTGCCAGCAGCTTAGTCCGACGGGACAGGGGGTTCGCCTACGAGCAGTACTTC.

The chain recombines TRBV20-1 with TRBJ2-2, with TRBD2 identical over 11 bases. V was clipped by 3 bases and J by 4 bases; unmatched bases: 7. The CDR3 has 16 residues. Germline loops: CDR1 DFQATT, CDR2 SNEGSKA (reference sequence). CDR3 protein: CSASGGTSGSTGELFF. DNA for the CDR3: TGCAGTGCTAGTGGAGGGACTAGCGGCAGCACCGGGGAGCTGTTTTTT.

The chain carries TRBV7-9 and TRBJ2-5; D assignment may be TRBD1 or TRBD2 (5 bases each). V was clipped by 7 bases and J by 5 bases, with 17 bases between them. The CDR3 sequence is 14 residues long. Germline CDR1 and CDR2: SEHNR and FQNEAQ (reference sequence). The CDR3 here is CASKWDLGTETQYF. The CDR3 DNA sequence: TGTGCCAGCAAATGGGACCTCGGCACCGAGACCCAGTACTTC.